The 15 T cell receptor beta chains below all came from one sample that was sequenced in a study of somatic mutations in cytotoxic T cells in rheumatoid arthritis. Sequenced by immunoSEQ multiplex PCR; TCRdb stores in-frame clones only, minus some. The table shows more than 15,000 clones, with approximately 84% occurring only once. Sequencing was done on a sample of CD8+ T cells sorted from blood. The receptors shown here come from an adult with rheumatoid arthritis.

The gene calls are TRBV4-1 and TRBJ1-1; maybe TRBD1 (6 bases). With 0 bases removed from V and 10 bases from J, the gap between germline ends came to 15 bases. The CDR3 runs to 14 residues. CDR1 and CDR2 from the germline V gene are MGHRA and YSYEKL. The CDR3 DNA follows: TGCGCCAGCAGCCAAGAGGCAGGGGCGGGGTTAGCTTTCTTT. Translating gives CASSQEAGAGLAFF.

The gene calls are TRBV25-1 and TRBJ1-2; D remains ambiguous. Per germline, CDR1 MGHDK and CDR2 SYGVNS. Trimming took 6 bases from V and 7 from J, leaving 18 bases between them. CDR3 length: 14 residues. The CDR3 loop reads CASSEGYSMSGYTF. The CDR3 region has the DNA TGTGCCAGCAGCGAGGGATACTCTATGAGTGGCTACACCTTC.

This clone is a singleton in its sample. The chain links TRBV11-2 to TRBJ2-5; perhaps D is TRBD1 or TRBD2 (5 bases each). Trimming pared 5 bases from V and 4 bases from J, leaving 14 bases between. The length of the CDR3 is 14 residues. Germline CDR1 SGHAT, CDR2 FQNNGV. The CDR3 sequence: CASSLGVGVETQYF. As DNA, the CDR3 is TGTGCCAGCAGCCTAGGGGTGGGGGTAGAGACCCAGTACTTC.

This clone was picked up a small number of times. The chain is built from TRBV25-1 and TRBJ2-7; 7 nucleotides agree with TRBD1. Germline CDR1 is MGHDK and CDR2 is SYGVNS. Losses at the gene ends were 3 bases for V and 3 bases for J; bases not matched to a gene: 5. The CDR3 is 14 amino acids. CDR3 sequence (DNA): TGTGCCAGCAGTGATGGACAGGAATACTACGAGCAGTACTTC. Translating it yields CASSDGQEYYEQYF.

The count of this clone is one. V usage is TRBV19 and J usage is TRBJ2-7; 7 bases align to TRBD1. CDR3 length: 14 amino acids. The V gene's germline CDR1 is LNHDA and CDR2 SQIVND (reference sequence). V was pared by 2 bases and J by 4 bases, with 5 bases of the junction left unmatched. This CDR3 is CASSIPGGWYEQYF. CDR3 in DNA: TGTGCCAGTAGTATACCAGGGGGTTGGTACGAGCAGTACTTC.

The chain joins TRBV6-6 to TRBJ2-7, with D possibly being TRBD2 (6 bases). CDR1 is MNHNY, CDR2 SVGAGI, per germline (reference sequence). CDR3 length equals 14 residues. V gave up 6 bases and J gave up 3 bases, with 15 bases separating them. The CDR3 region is CASREGGGYYEQYF. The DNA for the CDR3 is TGTGCCAGCAGGGAGGGTGGGGGTTACTACGAGCAGTACTTC.

For the CDR3, the DNA is TGTGCAAGTCGAACAGACCACGGGTTCTCGGAGAACGAGCAGTACTTC. This translates into CASRTDHGFSENEQYF. V gene TRBV12-2 combines with J gene TRBJ2-5. The DNA end lines up better with TRBJ2-7; the J call may be wrong. TRBV12-2 is a pseudogene. The CDR3 runs 16 residues.

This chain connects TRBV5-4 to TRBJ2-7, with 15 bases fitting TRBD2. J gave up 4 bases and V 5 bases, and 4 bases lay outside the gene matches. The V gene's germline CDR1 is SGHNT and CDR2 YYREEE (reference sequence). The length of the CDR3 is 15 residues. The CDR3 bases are TGTGCCAGCAGTTTTGGACTAGCGGGAGGGTACGAGCAGTACTTC. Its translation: CASSFGLAGGYEQYF.

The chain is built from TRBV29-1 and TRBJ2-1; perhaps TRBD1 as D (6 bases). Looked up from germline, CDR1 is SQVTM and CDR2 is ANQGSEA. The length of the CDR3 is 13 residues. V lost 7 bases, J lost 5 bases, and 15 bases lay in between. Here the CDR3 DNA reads TGCAGCGCGGACAGTACTATACACAATGAGCAGTTCTTC. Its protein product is CSADSTIHNEQFF.

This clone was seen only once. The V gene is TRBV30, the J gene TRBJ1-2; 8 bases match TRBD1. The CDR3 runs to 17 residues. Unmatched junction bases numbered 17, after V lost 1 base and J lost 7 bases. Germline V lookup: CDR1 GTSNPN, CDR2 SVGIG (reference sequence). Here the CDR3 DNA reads TGTGCCTGGAGTGACGGGACAGGCGGTTTAATGGATTTTGGCTACACCTTC. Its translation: CAWSDGTGGLMDFGYTF.

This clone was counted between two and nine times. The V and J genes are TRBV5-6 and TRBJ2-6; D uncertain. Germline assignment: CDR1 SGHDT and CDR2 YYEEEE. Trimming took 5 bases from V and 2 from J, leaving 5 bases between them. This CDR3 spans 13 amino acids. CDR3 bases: TGTGCCAGCAGGGTGGCTGGGGCCAACGTCCTGACTTTC. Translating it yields CASRVAGANVLTF.

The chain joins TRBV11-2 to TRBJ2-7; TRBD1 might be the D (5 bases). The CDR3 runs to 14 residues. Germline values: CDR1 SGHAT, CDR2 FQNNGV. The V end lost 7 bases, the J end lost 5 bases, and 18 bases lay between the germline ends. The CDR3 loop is CASIPNLGVHEQYF. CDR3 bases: TGTGCCAGCATCCCTAATCTAGGGGTTCACGAGCAGTACTTC.

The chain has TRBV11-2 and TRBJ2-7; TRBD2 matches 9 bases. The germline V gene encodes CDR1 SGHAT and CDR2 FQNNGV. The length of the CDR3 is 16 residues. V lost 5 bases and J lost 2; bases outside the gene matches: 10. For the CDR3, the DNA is TGTGCCAGCAGCCCCTGGCGACTAGCGGTTCCCTACGAGCAGTACTTC. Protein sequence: CASSPWRLAVPYEQYF. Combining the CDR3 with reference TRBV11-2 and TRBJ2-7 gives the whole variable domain EAGVAQSPRYKIIEKRQSVAFWCNPISGHATLYWYQQILGQGPKLLIQFQNNGVVDDSQLPKDRFSAERLKGVDSTLKIQPAKLEDSAVYLCASSPWRLAVPYEQYFGPGTRLTVT.

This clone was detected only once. This CDR3 is CASSWTGGFSNQPQHF. The CDR3, as DNA: TGTGCCAGTAGTTGGACAGGGGGCTTTAGCAATCAGCCCCAGCATTTT. The genes are TRBV19 and TRBJ1-5; 11 bases are a match to TRBD1. The length of the CDR3 is 16 residues. Germline lookup yields CDR1 LNHDA and CDR2 SQIVND (reference sequence). The ends lost 5 bases at V and 0 bases at J; junction bases unmatched: 3.

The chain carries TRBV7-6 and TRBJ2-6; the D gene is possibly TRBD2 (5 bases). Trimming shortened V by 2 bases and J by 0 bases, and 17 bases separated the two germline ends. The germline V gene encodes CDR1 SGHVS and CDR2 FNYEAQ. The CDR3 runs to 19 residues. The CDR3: CASSLYWEREVSGANVLTF. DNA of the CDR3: TGTGCCAGCAGCTTATACTGGGAGAGGGAAGTCTCTGGGGCCAACGTCCTGACTTTC.